The present entry profiles one T cell receptor beta chain with its context. There are many counts of this clonotype. Its antigen specificity is not known. Qualities for individual bases were not recorded, and no much larger clone is one base off. Interpreted using the paper, the time point label stands for: patch test 1, 2 weeks after DPC sensitization. Sample treatment or condition, as interpreted from the label and publication: therapeutic diphenylcyclopropenone sensitization with weekly scalp DPC. At every patch-test visit, the blood draw took place before the patch test was put on. Patients were eligible if aged 18 to 70, diagnosed with alopecia and judged suitable for DPC therapy, and pregnant patients were excluded. Total RNA was isolated from unfractionated whole blood collected in Tempus Blood RNA tubes. The sample belongs to a study of human T cells and chemical hapten exposure (dated by TCRdb to about 2021). General notes on the study: For sensitization, 2% DPC in acetone was applied to a 2 cm by 2 cm area of upper inner arm skin. Throughout the roughly 25-week study period, patients were also given weekly therapeutic DPC doses on the scalp. Patch testing was performed on the upper back with Finn chambers containing 0.01% DPC, and the patch tests were scored after 6 days according to International Contact Dermatitis Research Group standards. Most of the patients in the cohort were female, and the cohort covered alopecia areata with under or over 50% scalp involvement, alopecia totalis and alopecia universalis. Libraries were combined into a pool for sequencing, and differences in TCR yield between samples came mainly from small differences in library volumes within the pool. The study tracked peripheral blood TCR repertoire changes in vivo during primary and secondary sensitization to the hapten diphenylcyclopropenone (DPC) in alopecia patients. Blood samples were taken from patients before sensitization (week 0) and at 2, 6 and about 24 weeks after DPC sensitization. Around 29 alopecia patients provided blood for TCR sequencing at one to four time points (pre-sensitization, 2, 6 and 24 weeks). What the study reported, not specific to this receptor: Compared with pre-sensitization or healthy control sets, expanded TCRs formed significantly more large CDR3 similarity clusters, which is consistent with antigen-driven responses. Repeated subsampling changed both the strength of the expansion versus patch-test correlation and the threshold at which the correlation became significant. Patch test score correlated positively with the number of PT1 expanded TCRs, reaching significance at thresholds 8, 16 and 32 but not at 4. Alopecia, a presumed autoimmune disease, was present in all patients, so the immune response of the patients might differ from that of healthy individuals. DPC sensitization did not change the number of TCRs with a frequency above 1 in 1000, and there was no evidence of changes in global repertoire structure.

The method behind the library was RACE. Sequencing took place on a NextSeq 500. During library preparation, unique molecular identifiers were attached to individual cDNA molecules so that TCRs could be counted in a quantitative, reproducible way. From each blood RNA sample, both TCR alpha and TCR beta chains were sequenced. The original methods were these. The median number of TCRs per sample was around 96,000, ranging from roughly 23,224 to 690,600. The Decombinator software suite was used to annotate the V, J and CDR3 of the TCR reads. Every sample was subsampled to the same number of TCRs (28,000) for the PS versus PT1 abundance plots. TCRs were defined as expanded if absent before sensitization and observed at least eight times at the 2-week time point. Clones were called with MiXCR by TCRdb after fastp trimmed the public reads at Q25, and only in-frame beta chains were retained. Each CDR3 protein appears once, grouped with its most common genes and DNA. These V and J calls are TCRdb output, not the study's own analysis. Recorded for this sample are about 71,000 distinct CDR3 sequences; roughly 9.8% of them occurred a single time. Of the sample, approximately 3% is held by the ten largest clones.

V was cut back by 5 bases and J by 3 bases, leaving a gap of 8 bases between them. Including the terminal cysteine and phenylalanine, the CDR3 comprises 12 residues. CDR3 DNA is the only sequence kept; it has 36 bases, read in frame from the first base. For CDR1 and CDR2, the germline V gene lists MDHEN and SYDVKM. The rearranged chain carries TRBV28 and TRBJ2-7; no D gene call is confident. This receptor was taken from a woman in her 40s with alopecia areata. Some clones in this sample may be carry-over from other donors' samples. Here the sequenced sample was whole blood, taken in connection with sensitization to the hapten diphenylcyclopropenone (DPC). The bases read TGTGCCAGCAGTCCCCCGGGCTACGAGCAGTACTTC. Its protein reads: CASSPPGYEQYF.